These 30 T cell receptor beta chains originate from one sample sequenced in a study of T cells in Graves' hyperthyroidism and ophthalmopathy. Amplification of TCR beta CDR3 regions used RNA as the template. HTBI primers were the set used in a first-round RT-PCR of the TCR CDR3. In TCRdb, the multiplex PCR reads were re-called with MiXCR into one record per CDR3 protein. The data hold 640,000 or so distinct CDR3 sequences, with more than 13% observed a single time. The source material was blood. These receptors all stem from a woman aged 18-29 years with Graves' ophthalmopathy.

A note on this clonotype: One end of the junction does not line up with germline, which may come from a read error. This chain uses TRBV20-1 with TRBJ2-7, with 8 bases that match TRBD2. The CDR3 consists of 14 residues. The germline V gene has CDR1 DFQATT and CDR2 SNEGSKA (reference sequence). The CDR3 DNA reads as TGCAGTGCTAGACCACTTGGACTAGCCTACAAGCAGTACTTC. It is translated as CSARPLGLAYKQYF.

The CDR3: CASSPQHHYGYTF. The CDR3 region has the DNA TGTGCCAGCTCACCGCAACACCACTATGGCTACACCTTC. The rearrangement joins TRBV18 to TRBJ1-2; D is uncertain. The germline V and J ends were trimmed by 3 bases and 3 bases, with 8 bases remaining between them. CDR3 size: 13 residues. In germline, CDR1 is KGHSH, CDR2 LQKENI.

This clonotype was counted at least ten times. The rearrangement links TRBV12-3 or TRBV12-4 to TRBJ1-5; D gene unclear. This CDR3 is 16 amino acids long. Trimming took 3 bases from V and 0 from J, leaving 12 bases between them. As DNA, the CDR3 is TGTGCCAGCAGTTTTATCGCCGCGTATAGCAATCAGCCCCAGCATTTT. This codes for CASSFIAAYSNQPQHF.

This clonotype appeared many times. The rearrangement uses TRBV20-1 and TRBJ2-1; 12 positions agree with TRBD2. V shed 3 bases, J shed 10 bases, and the junction held 10 bases outside the gene matches. The CDR3 has 15 amino acids. Germline V gene sequence: CDR1 DFQATT, CDR2 SNEGSKA (reference sequence). CDR3 nucleotides: TGCAGTGCTAGTGTCGGACTAGCGGGGCCGGGGGAGCAGTTCTTC. Translating it yields CSASVGLAGPGEQFF.

This clonotype was counted at least ten times. The chain employs TRBV10-3 and TRBJ2-1, with 8 nucleotides matching TRBD2. Trimming at V came to 2 bases and at J to 7 bases, leaving 10 bases not matched to a gene. Germline values: CDR1 ENHRY, CDR2 SYGVKD. This CDR3 contains 16 residues. Here the CDR3 DNA reads TGTGCCATCAGTGAGGGGTTGAGCGGGAGATCGAATGAGCAGTTCTTC. It yields the protein CAISEGLSGRSNEQFF.

A few counts support this clonotype. The chain employs TRBV20-1 and TRBJ1-2; D is uncertain. The CDR3 contains 13 residues. Germline CDR1 DFQATT, CDR2 SNEGSKA (reference sequence). Between the trimmed V and J ends, which lost 5 bases and 2 bases, there was a span of 12 bases. The CDR3 here is CSAYTQDNYGYTF. The CDR3 DNA sequence: TGCAGTGCTTATACACAAGACAACTATGGCTACACCTTC.

The sample holds many counts of this clonotype. The rearrangement links TRBV7-8 to TRBJ2-7, with D uncertain. In germline, CDR1 is SGHVS, CDR2 FQNEAQ. V shed 2 bases and J shed 2 bases, with 10 bases lying between them. This CDR3 comprises 14 residues. CDR3 protein: CASSLRWQAYEQYF. CDR3 in DNA: TGTGCCAGCAGCTTAAGGTGGCAGGCCTACGAGCAGTACTTC.

Ten or more counts support this clonotype. This chain connects TRBV5-1 to TRBJ1-2; TRBD1 aligns across 7 bases. Germline CDR1 reads SGHRS; CDR2 reads YFSETQ. V was clipped by 4 bases and J by 8 bases; unmatched bases: 5. This CDR3 has 12 amino acids. CDR3 protein: CASSIDRVGYTF. In DNA form, the CDR3 reads TGCGCCAGCAGCATAGACAGGGTCGGCTACACCTTC.

Ten or more counts support this clonotype. The gene calls are TRBV11-1 and TRBJ2-7; 7 bases line up with TRBD2. Germline V gene data show CDR1 as SGHAT and CDR2 as FQDESV (reference sequence). This CDR3 region has 15 residues. J was trimmed by 0 bases and V by 4 bases; bases with no gene match: 6. CDR3 protein: CASSSPRTSSYEQYF. The CDR3 DNA follows: TGTGCCAGCAGCTCGCCTCGGACTAGCTCCTACGAGCAGTACTTC.

The gene calls are TRBV3-1 and TRBJ1-2; D might be TRBD1 (6 bases). Germline V gene data show CDR1 as LGHDT and CDR2 as YNNKEL (reference sequence). With 1 base removed from V and 2 bases from J, the gap between germline ends came to 8 bases. The CDR3 totals 14 residues. The DNA of the CDR3 is TGTGCCAGCAGCCAAGGGACAGCGAACTATGGCTACACCTTC. Its protein is CASSQGTANYGYTF.

This clonotype showed up just a few times. V is TRBV18 and J is TRBJ1-4; D not certain. The CDR3 length is 15 residues. CDR1 is KGHSH and CDR2 is LQKENI in the germline V gene. V shed 3 bases and J shed 4 bases, with 12 bases lying between them. CDR3 DNA: TGTGCCAGCTCACCGAAGTCGGATTTTAATGAAAAACTGTTTTTT. It specifies CASSPKSDFNEKLFF.

This chain uses TRBV19 with TRBJ2-7; 9 positions agree with TRBD2. V was clipped by 4 bases and J by 3 bases; unmatched bases: 7. Germline V gene data show CDR1 as LNHDA and CDR2 as SQIVND (reference sequence). This CDR3 has 15 residues. CDR3 sequence reads: CASSTLGSGSYEQYF. The CDR3 DNA reads as TGTGCCAGTAGTACCTTGGGTAGCGGGAGCTACGAGCAGTACTTC. The whole variable domain, filled in from reference TRBV19 and TRBJ2-7, reads DGGITQSPKYLFRKEGQNVTLSCEQNLNHDAMYWYRQDPGQGLRLIYYSQIVNDFQKGDIAEGYSVSREKKESFPLTVTSAQKNPTAFYLCASSTLGSGSYEQYFGPGTRLTVT.

The CDR3 DNA reads TGCAGTGCTCCTATTCTGACAGGCTCTGGAAACACCATATATTTT. Its translation: CSAPILTGSGNTIYF. This chain connects TRBV20-1 to TRBJ1-3; D is possibly TRBD1 (6 bases). This CDR3 is 15 amino acids long. The V end lost 5 bases, the J end lost 0 bases, and 14 bases lay between the germline ends. Germline V gene sequence: CDR1 DFQATT, CDR2 SNEGSKA (reference sequence).

This clonotype was picked up many times. This rearrangement joins TRBV29-1 to TRBJ2-7; 7 nucleotides agree with TRBD1. Germline CDR1 SQVTM, CDR2 ANQGSEA. This CDR3 has 13 residues. Trimming took 4 bases from V and 2 from J; bases not matched to a gene: 5. The CDR3 spells CSVATGQPYEQYF. DNA of the CDR3: TGCAGCGTTGCGACGGGACAGCCCTACGAGCAGTACTTC.

In this sample, this clonotype turned up many times. The genes are TRBV7-9 and TRBJ1-2, with 7 nucleotides matching TRBD1. Trimming took 4 bases from V and 0 from J; bases not matched to a gene: 5. The CDR3 has 15 amino acids. CDR1 is SEHNR, CDR2 FQNEAQ, per germline (reference sequence). The CDR3 DNA reads as TGTGCCAGCAGCTCCTATCAGGGGGCTAACTATGGCTACACCTTC. The encoded protein is CASSSYQGANYGYTF.

V is TRBV5-5 and J is TRBJ1-2; no firm D call. This CDR3 has 15 residues. The germline CDR1 and CDR2 sequences are SGHKS and YYEKEE (reference sequence). Trimming removed 4 bases at V and 5 bases at J, with 18 bases between. For the CDR3, the DNA is TGTGCCAGCAGCCCTATCCAAAGCTTTTGGTATGGCTACACCTTC. Its protein is CASSPIQSFWYGYTF.

This clonotype was picked up many times. This chain uses TRBV12-3 or TRBV12-4 with TRBJ1-5; D is undetermined. The CDR3 has 14 amino acids. Trimming shortened V by 4 bases and J by 3 bases, and 10 bases separated the two germline ends. This CDR3 reads CASSSGQVNQPQHF. The CDR3 nucleotides are TGTGCCAGCAGTTCCGGGCAGGTCAATCAGCCCCAGCATTTT.

Only a few counts were recorded for this clonotype. This sequence joins TRBV7-2 and TRBJ1-1; 11 bases align to TRBD1. With V trimmed by 3 bases and J by 8 bases, 2 bases remained unmatched. Germline V lookup: CDR1 SGHTA, CDR2 FQGNSA. The length of the CDR3 is 13 residues. CDR3 sequence reads: CASSFGQGAEAFF. The CDR3 DNA sequence: TGTGCCAGCAGCTTTGGACAGGGGGCGGAAGCTTTCTTT.

The chain carries TRBV6-1 and TRBJ2-5; 7 nucleotides match TRBD2. The CDR3 extends over 12 amino acids. CDR1 is MNHNS, CDR2 SASEGT, per germline. J lost 12 bases, V lost 5 bases, and 9 bases had no gene match. CDR3: CASSQGEGLKYF. DNA for the CDR3: TGTGCCAGCAGTCAAGGGGAGGGACTCAAGTACTTC.

This clonotype was seen only a few times. The gene calls are TRBV9 and TRBJ1-5, with D possibly TRBD1 on 5 matching bases. Germline V gene data show CDR1 as SGDLS and CDR2 as YYNGEE. Trimming pared 4 bases from V and 7 bases from J, leaving 12 bases between. The CDR3 loop spans 13 amino acids. Written as DNA, the CDR3 is TGTGCCAGCAGCACCAACCAGGGCCAGCCCCAGCATTTT. Encoded protein: CASSTNQGQPQHF.

This clonotype was seen repeatedly, ten times or more. The gene calls are TRBV7-2 and TRBJ2-7; D is uncertain. From germline, CDR1 is SGHTA and CDR2 FQGNSA. The CDR3 is 14 amino acids. Trimming pared 10 bases from V and 0 bases from J, leaving 16 bases between. CDR3 loop: CATAAGSHSYEQYF. Written as DNA, the CDR3 is TGTGCCACCGCTGCCGGGTCCCACTCCTACGAGCAGTACTTC. The entire variable domain, with the rest obtained from reference TRBV7-2 and TRBJ2-7, is as follows: GAGVSQSPSNKVTEKGKDVELRCDPISGHTALYWYRQSLGQGLEFLIYFQGNSAPDKSGLPSDRFSAERTGGSVSTLTIQRTQQEDSAVYLCATAAGSHSYEQYFGPGTRLTVT.

In this sample, this clonotype turned up a few times. This sequence joins TRBV3-1 and TRBJ2-2; 12 bases map to TRBD2. Germline loops: CDR1 LGHDT, CDR2 YNNKEL (reference sequence). The ends lost 4 bases at V and 6 bases at J; junction bases unmatched: 9. CDR3 length equals 17 residues. In DNA form, the CDR3 reads TGTGCCAGCAGCCTCCCTGGACTAGCGGGGTTAGCCGGGGAGCTGTTTTTT. This sequence encodes CASSLPGLAGLAGELFF.

Concerning this clonotype itself: The junction differs from germline at one of its ends, possibly a read error. V and J are TRBV27 and TRBJ2-2; perhaps TRBD2 as D (6 bases). CDR1 and CDR2 (germline): MNHEY, SMNVEV (reference sequence). CDR3 length equals 12 residues. CDR3 DNA sequence: TGTGCCAGCAGTTCAAACACCGGGGGGCTGTTTTTT. Its translation is CASSSNTGGLFF.

This clonotype has a count of ten or more. This rearrangement joins TRBV30 to TRBJ2-3; 8 positions match TRBD2. Germline CDR1 is GTSNPN and CDR2 is SVGIG (reference sequence). Trimming removed 4 bases from V and 2 bases from J; junction bases left unmatched: 8. CDR3 length equals 15 residues. For the CDR3, the DNA is TGTGCCTGGACGGGCAGCGGGAGTATCACAGATACGCAGTATTTT. Translation: CAWTGSGSITDTQYF.

This clonotype was seen at least ten times. This rearrangement joins TRBV5-8 to TRBJ2-4; D uncertain. The germline V gene has CDR1 SGHTS and CDR2 YDEGEE. The V end lost 0 bases, the J end lost 8 bases, and 12 bases lay between the germline ends. There are 14 residues in the CDR3. CDR3 bases: TGTGCCAGCAGCTTGGACCAGACTGGTCACATTCAGTACTTC. Encoded protein: CASSLDQTGHIQYF.

This sequence joins TRBV7-6 and TRBJ2-7, with D uncertain. The V gene's germline CDR1 is SGHVS and CDR2 FNYEAQ. The CDR3 contains 17 residues. The V and J ends lost 0 bases and 5 bases respectively, with 20 bases between them. CDR3 in amino acids: CASSLAPWRGISHEQYF. The DNA for the CDR3 is TGTGCCAGCAGCTTAGCCCCCTGGCGAGGAATAAGCCACGAGCAGTACTTC.

This clonotype was seen repeatedly, ten times or more. The chain links TRBV18 to TRBJ2-7; D is uncertain. The CDR3 has 12 amino acids. The germline V and J ends were trimmed by 2 bases and 5 bases, with 7 bases remaining between them. Germline CDR1 is KGHSH and CDR2 is LQKENI. CDR3 amino acids: CASSPSLHEQYF. Here the CDR3 DNA reads TGTGCCAGCTCACCATCTCTTCACGAGCAGTACTTC.

The chain joins TRBV5-8 to TRBJ1-3; maybe TRBD1 (6 bases). The V gene's germline CDR1 is SGHTS and CDR2 YDEGEE. Trimming removed 0 bases at V and 0 bases at J, with 7 bases between. The CDR3 loop spans 15 amino acids. In DNA form, the CDR3 reads TGTGCCAGCAGCTTGGGGACAGCCTCTGGAAACACCATATATTTT. Translating gives CASSLGTASGNTIYF.

To note about this clonotype: Just one base apart from a much larger clone, this may be a read error. The chain couples TRBV30 to TRBJ2-2; 7 positions agree with TRBD1. V shed 0 bases and J 5 bases; nucleotides not matched to a gene: 12. CDR1 GTSNPN and CDR2 SVGIG come from the germline V gene (reference sequence). The CDR3 contains 17 residues. CDR3 in amino acids: CAWSVQSLATGTGELFF. CDR3 bases: TGTGCCTGGAGTGTACAGTCCCTCGCGACAGGGACCGGGGAGCTGTTTTTT.

This clonotype appeared many times. The genes are TRBV29-1 and TRBJ1-4; D may be TRBD1 (5 bases). With 6 bases removed from V and 7 bases from J, the gap between germline ends came to 12 bases. This CDR3 comprises 12 residues. CDR1 and CDR2 (germline): SQVTM, ANQGSEA. CDR3 sequence: CSVGDHGEKLFF. As DNA, the CDR3 is TGCAGCGTGGGGGACCATGGTGAAAAACTGTTTTTT. The variable domain in full, with the rest retrieved from reference TRBV29-1 and TRBJ1-4, is SAVISQKPSRDICQRGTSLTIQCQVDSQVTMMFWYRQQPGQSLTLIATANQGSEATYESGFVIDKFPISRPNLTFSTLTVSNMSPEDSSIYLCSVGDHGEKLFFGSGTQLSVL.